This T cell receptor beta chain was sequenced for a study of blood T cell repertoires in COVID-19. TCRdb's table, derived via immunoSEQ multiplex PCR, lists solely in-frame clones and lacks some. This sample has under 350,000 clones, with 75% to 85% found just once. The CDR3 length is 14 residues. Germline V gives CDR1 MNHEY, CDR2 SVGEGT. Trimming left V 0 bases short and J 11 bases short, with 14 bases between. Sequenced input: peripheral blood. This chain uses TRBV6-2 or TRBV6-3 with TRBJ1-5; tentatively, D is TRBD1 (6 bases). The clonotype originates from a human donor in a cohort sampled during active COVID-19. The CDR3 nucleotides read TGTGCCAGCAGTTACTCCGGGACACCTCTAACCCAGCATTTT. It specifies CASSYSGTPLTQHF.